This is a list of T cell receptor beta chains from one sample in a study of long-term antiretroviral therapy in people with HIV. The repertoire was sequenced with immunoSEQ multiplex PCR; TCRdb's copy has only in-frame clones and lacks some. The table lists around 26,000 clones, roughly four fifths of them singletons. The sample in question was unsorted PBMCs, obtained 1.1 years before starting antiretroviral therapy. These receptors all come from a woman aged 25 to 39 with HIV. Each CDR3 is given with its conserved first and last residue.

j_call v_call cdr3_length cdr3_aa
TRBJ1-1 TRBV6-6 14 CASSPFGGGTEAFF
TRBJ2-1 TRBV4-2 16 CASSQDTASGPGWQFF
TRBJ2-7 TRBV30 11 CAWTDSYEQYF
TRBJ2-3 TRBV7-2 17 CASSFPSGEVDTDTQYF
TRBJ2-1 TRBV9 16 CASSVALTGGDNEQFF
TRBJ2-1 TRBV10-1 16 CASRSAVGRGANEQFF
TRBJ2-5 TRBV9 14 CASSGAEGISIQYF
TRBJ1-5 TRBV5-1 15 CASSPTSDSNQPQHF
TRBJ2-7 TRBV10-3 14 CAISEGTGITRQYF
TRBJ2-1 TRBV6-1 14 CASNHQESVDEQFF
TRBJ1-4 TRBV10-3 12 CATGTSNEKLFF
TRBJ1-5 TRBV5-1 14 CASSNGTGAQPQHF
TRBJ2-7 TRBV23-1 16 CASSQPPGQGSYEQYF
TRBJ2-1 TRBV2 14 CASSYQQGSNEQFF
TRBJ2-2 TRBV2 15 CASRPGQGMTGELFF
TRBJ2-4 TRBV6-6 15 CASSFPRGNGNIQYF